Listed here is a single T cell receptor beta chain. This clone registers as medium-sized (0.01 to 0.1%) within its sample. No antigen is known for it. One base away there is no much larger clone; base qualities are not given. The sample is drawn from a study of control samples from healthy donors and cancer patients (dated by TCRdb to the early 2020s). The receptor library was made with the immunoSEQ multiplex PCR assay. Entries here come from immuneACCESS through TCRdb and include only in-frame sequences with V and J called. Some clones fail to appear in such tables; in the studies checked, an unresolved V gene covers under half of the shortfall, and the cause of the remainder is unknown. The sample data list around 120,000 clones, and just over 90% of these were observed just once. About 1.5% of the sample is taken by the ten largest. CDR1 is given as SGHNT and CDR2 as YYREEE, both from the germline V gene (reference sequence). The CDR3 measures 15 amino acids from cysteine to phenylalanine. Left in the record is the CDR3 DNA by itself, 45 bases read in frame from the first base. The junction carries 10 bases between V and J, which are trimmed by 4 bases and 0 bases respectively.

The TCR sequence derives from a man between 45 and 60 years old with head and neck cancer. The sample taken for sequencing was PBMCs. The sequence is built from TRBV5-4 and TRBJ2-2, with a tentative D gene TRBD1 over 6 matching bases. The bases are TGTGCCAGCAGCCCGTGGACAGCGAACACCGGGGAGCTGTTTTTT. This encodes CASSPWTANTGELFF.